These 24 T cell receptor beta chains came from one sample sequenced in a study of T cells after yellow fever vaccination. One entry per CDR3 protein results from TCRdb running MiXCR on the 5' RACE reads. The table has a few hundred thousand distinct CDR3 sequences, less than 7.5% seen once. The specimen comprised CD4+ T cells sorted from PBMCs, sampled on the day of the yellow fever booster vaccination. Receptors were obtained from a man aged 25-45 years who received the YFV17D yellow fever vaccine.

This chain joins TRBV7-9 and TRBJ2-5; the D is unclear. The germline V and J ends were trimmed by 0 bases and 2 bases, with 7 bases remaining between them. The germline gives CDR1 SEHNR, CDR2 FQNEAQ (reference sequence). This CDR3 comprises 14 residues. CDR3 sequence: CASSLASGQETQYF. CDR3 DNA sequence: TGTGCCAGCAGCTTAGCCTCCGGACAAGAGACCCAGTACTTC.

The CDR3 loop reads CASSLKGDSPLHF. DNA of the CDR3: TGTGCCAGCAGCTTAAAAGGGGACTCACCCCTCCACTTT. V gene TRBV7-2 combines with J gene TRBJ1-6; perhaps TRBD1 as D (5 bases). The V end lost 2 bases, the J end lost 10 bases, and 9 bases lay between the germline ends. In germline, CDR1 is SGHTA, CDR2 FQGNSA. CDR3 length equals 13 residues. The full variable domain, in which reference TRBV7-2 and TRBJ1-6 provide the parts outside the CDR3, is GAGVSQSPSNKVTEKGKDVELRCDPISGHTALYWYRQSLGQGLEFLIYFQGNSAPDKSGLPSDRFSAERTGGSVSTLTIQRTQQEDSAVYLCASSLKGDSPLHFGNGTRLTVT.

This clonotype was observed at least ten times. The chain is built from TRBV5-5 and TRBJ2-2; D may be TRBD1 (6 bases). The CDR3 is 14 residues long. V lost 4 bases, J lost 5 bases, and 12 bases lay in between. In germline, CDR1 is SGHKS, CDR2 YYEKEE (reference sequence). CDR3 DNA sequence: TGTGCCAGCAGCCCGAATACAGGGACCGGGGAGCTGTTTTTT. This translates into CASSPNTGTGELFF. The entire variable domain, with the rest obtained from reference TRBV5-5 and TRBJ2-2, is as follows: DAGVTQSPTHLIKTRGQQVTLRCSPISGHKSVSWYQQVLGQGPQFIFQYYEKEERGRGNFPDRFSARQFPNYSSELNVNALLLGDSALYLCASSPNTGTGELFFGEGSRLTVL.

The chain joins TRBV5-1 to TRBJ2-7; weak D call: TRBD2 (10 bases). Deletions cut 4 bases from V and 7 bases from J, with 24 bases between. The germline gives CDR1 SGHRS, CDR2 YFSETQ. There are 16 residues in the CDR3. The CDR3 reads CASSRNPGQGLAEQYF. CDR3 in DNA: TGCGCCAGCAGCCGGAACCCGGGACAGGGACTAGCGGAGCAGTACTTC. Supplemented by reference TRBV5-1 and TRBJ2-7, the full variable domain reads KAGVTQTPRYLIKTRGQQVTLSCSPISGHRSVSWYQQTPGQGLQFLFEYFSETQRNKGNFPGRFSGRQFSNSRSEMNVSTLELGDSALYLCASSRNPGQGLAEQYFGPGTRLTVT.

This clonotype has more than one count but fewer than ten. J is TRBJ1-5 and V is TRBV6-2 or TRBV6-3, with D hard to call. Trimming took off 2 bases at V and 7 bases at J, with 15 bases between the two ends. This CDR3 has 15 residues. From germline, CDR1 is MNHEY and CDR2 SVGEGT. CDR3 region: CASSYAAGNRQPQHF. The CDR3, as DNA: TGTGCCAGCAGTTACGCAGCTGGGAATCGCCAGCCCCAGCATTTT.

This clonotype was detected ten times or more. The chain employs TRBV12-3 or TRBV12-4 and TRBJ2-1; 8 bases map to TRBD2. V lost 2 bases to trimming and J lost 5 bases; unmatched junction nucleotides: 5. The CDR3 is made up of 15 amino acids. The CDR3 sequence is CASSLFRGGDNEQFF. CDR3 coding DNA: TGTGCCAGCAGTTTATTCCGGGGGGGGGACAATGAGCAGTTCTTC.

This CDR3 is CASSSRGSSITDTQYF. The CDR3 bases are TGTGCCAGCAGTTCACGGGGGAGTTCTATAACAGATACGCAGTATTTT. The chain recombines TRBV27 with TRBJ2-3; a possible D gene is TRBD2 (6 bases). Germline values: CDR1 MNHEY, CDR2 SMNVEV (reference sequence). V was trimmed by 4 bases and J by 3 bases, leaving 17 bases between them. The CDR3 runs 16 residues.

The chain joins TRBV6-2 or TRBV6-3 to TRBJ2-2, with a tentative D call TRBD2 (6 bases). The CDR3 spans 16 residues. Trimming cost V 6 bases and J 0 bases, with 14 bases left between them. Germline CDR1 MNHEY, CDR2 SVGEGT. CDR3 nucleotides: TGTGCCAGCAGGCGGACCGGGAGCGCGAACACCGGGGAGCTGTTTTTT. It is translated as CASRRTGSANTGELFF.

CDR3: CASSLRPAGANTGELFF. The DNA of the CDR3 is TGTGCCAGCAGCTTACGGCCGGCAGGGGCGAACACCGGGGAGCTGTTTTTT. The chain is built from TRBV7-6 and TRBJ2-2, with a possible D match to TRBD1 (6 bases). This CDR3 is built from 17 residues. Trimming took 2 bases from V and 0 from J, leaving 13 bases between them. Germline loops: CDR1 SGHVS, CDR2 FNYEAQ.

In this sample, this clonotype turned up many times. This chain connects TRBV29-1 to TRBJ2-2; TRBD1 matches at 8 bases. The CDR3 is made up of 16 amino acids. Germline V lookup: CDR1 SQVTM, CDR2 ANQGSEA. The V segment lost 0 bases and the J segment 2 bases; nucleotides outside the gene matches: 5. Written as DNA, the CDR3 is TGCAGCGTTGAAGATCTCAGGGGGCTTAACACCGGGGAGCTGTTTTTT. Protein: CSVEDLRGLNTGELFF.

A remark on this clonotype: Its ends do not fully match the called genes, so a read error is possible. V gene TRBV12-3 or TRBV12-4 combines with J gene TRBJ1-2; 9 nucleotides match TRBD1. The CDR3 spans 17 residues. The CDR3 DNA reads as TGTGCCGGCAGTCGAACAGGGGGCGCCCGGGCTAACTATGGCTACACCTTC. Protein: CAGSRTGGARANYGYTF.

This clonotype was detected only a few times. The chain couples TRBV6-1 to TRBJ2-5; 8 bases are a match to TRBD1. This CDR3 has 14 amino acids. The germline V gene encodes CDR1 MNHNS and CDR2 SASEGT. With 3 bases clipped from V and 5 bases from J, the junction kept 5 bases outside the gene matches. The CDR3 DNA reads TGTGCCAGCAGTGACCAGACAGGGGACGAGACCCAGTACTTC. The encoded protein is CASSDQTGDETQYF.

Ten or more counts support this clonotype. The CDR3 sequence is CATGDRVTDTQYF. The CDR3 DNA follows: TGTGCCACCGGGGACAGGGTTACAGATACGCAGTATTTT. The chain couples TRBV24-1 to TRBJ2-3, with 9 positions matching TRBD1. Unmatched junction bases numbered 3, after V lost 9 bases and J lost 3 bases. This CDR3 is built from 13 residues. From germline, CDR1 is KGHDR and CDR2 SFDVKD.

This clonotype was recorded at least ten times. The chain is built from TRBV12-3 or TRBV12-4 and TRBJ2-1; 9 bases align to TRBD2. This CDR3 has 15 amino acids. After removal of 3 bases from V and 9 bases from J, the junction contained 9 bases not matched to a gene. CDR3 region: CASSFMEIAGVEQFF. As DNA, the CDR3 is TGTGCCAGCAGTTTTATGGAGATAGCGGGAGTTGAGCAGTTCTTC.

This clonotype was seen repeatedly, ten times or more. The gene calls are TRBV24-1 and TRBJ2-3; D unclear. The length of the CDR3 is 11 residues. Germline values: CDR1 KGHDR, CDR2 SFDVKD. V was cut by 9 bases and J by 5 bases, with 8 bases left in between. CDR3 bases: TGTGCCACCGGTAGCCGAGATACGCAGTATTTT. Translation gives CATGSRDTQYF.

This clonotype has ten or more counts. The V call is TRBV5-8, the J call TRBJ2-2, with 10 bases identical to TRBD1. The CDR3 runs 15 residues. V dropped 5 bases and J dropped 6; count of bases not matched to a gene: 7. Germline V gene data show CDR1 as SGHTS and CDR2 as YDEGEE. The CDR3 DNA is TGTGCCAGCAGACAACCCGGACAGGGGGCCGGGGAGCTGTTTTTT. The encoded protein is CASRQPGQGAGELFF.

The chain has TRBV20-1 and TRBJ2-1; 8 bases agree with TRBD2. J was trimmed by 0 bases and V by 7 bases; bases with no gene match: 5. The CDR3 spans 14 residues. Germline loops: CDR1 DFQATT, CDR2 SNEGSKA (reference sequence). The CDR3 loop reads CSELAESSYNEQFF. CDR3 DNA sequence: TGCAGTGAACTAGCGGAGAGCTCCTACAATGAGCAGTTCTTC.

This clonotype has more than one count but fewer than ten. The CDR3 sequence is CASSLLKNTGELFF. For the CDR3, the DNA is TGTGCCAGCAGCTTACTTAAAAACACCGGGGAGCTGTTTTTT. This chain joins TRBV6-2 or TRBV6-3 and TRBJ2-2; D remains ambiguous. The CDR3 is 14 amino acids. Per the germline V gene, CDR1 is MNHEY and CDR2 is SVGEGT. V lost 6 bases and J 2 bases, leaving 10 bases between the germline ends.

This chain connects TRBV12-3 or TRBV12-4 to TRBJ2-5, with TRBD2 identical over 7 bases. V shed 3 bases, J shed 6 bases, and the junction held 19 bases outside the gene matches. This CDR3 comprises 18 residues. Written as DNA, the CDR3 is TGTGCCAGCAGTTTCCTTGCGTCTGCTGGCGGGAGAACAAAGACCCAGTACTTC. Translating gives CASSFLASAGGRTKTQYF.

This sequence joins TRBV12-3 or TRBV12-4 and TRBJ2-1, with D possibly TRBD2 on 5 matching bases. With 2 bases removed from V and 7 bases from J, the gap between germline ends came to 18 bases. This CDR3 comprises 16 residues. CDR3 protein: CASSLHGLRRLNEQFF. In nucleotides, the CDR3 is TGTGCCAGCAGTTTACATGGGCTAAGGAGGTTAAATGAGCAGTTCTTC.

The table lists this clonotype with a few counts. The chain has TRBV7-3 and TRBJ2-3; TRBD2 might be the D (6 bases). V was pared by 5 bases and J by 9 bases, with 9 bases between. Germline lookup yields CDR1 SGHTA and CDR2 FQGTGA. This CDR3 contains 11 residues. The CDR3 DNA follows: TGTGCCAGCAGCCGGGAGAGAACGCAGTATTTT. Its translation is CASSRERTQYF.

This clonotype was seen many times. The chain employs TRBV7-2 and TRBJ2-1, with 9 nucleotides matching TRBD2. The CDR3 is 14 residues long. Germline V gene sequence: CDR1 SGHTA, CDR2 FQGNSA. The trim removed 5 bases at V and 9 bases at J, leaving 8 bases unmatched. Here the CDR3 reads CASSAGLARSEQFF. CDR3 in DNA: TGTGCCAGCAGCGCAGGACTAGCGAGGAGTGAGCAGTTCTTC.

This clonotype has at least ten counts. The chain couples TRBV5-4 to TRBJ1-2, with D unresolved. The germline gives CDR1 SGHNT, CDR2 YYREEE (reference sequence). The CDR3 loop spans 12 amino acids. V lost 6 bases and J lost 8, with 14 bases in between. CDR3 protein: CASTAGFGGYTF. Written as DNA, the CDR3 is TGTGCCAGCACCGCTGGTTTTGGAGGCTACACCTTC. Combining the CDR3 with reference TRBV5-4 and TRBJ1-2 gives the whole variable domain ETGVTQSPTHLIKTRGQQVTLRCSSQSGHNTVSWYQQALGQGPQFIFQYYREEENGRGNFPPRFSGLQFPNYSSELNVNALELDDSALYLCASTAGFGGYTFGSGTRLTVV.

The V call is TRBV18, the J call TRBJ2-7; D is possibly TRBD1 or TRBD2 (6 bases each). This CDR3 has 12 residues. CDR1 KGHSH and CDR2 LQKENI come from the germline V gene. Trimming left V 9 bases short and J 2 bases short, with 11 bases between. CDR3 sequence reads: CASHREAYEQYF. The CDR3 DNA is TGTGCCAGTCACAGGGAGGCCTACGAGCAGTACTTC. Full variable domain (rest looked up from reference TRBV18 and TRBJ2-7): NAGVMQNPRHLVRRRGQEARLRCSPMKGHSHVYWYRQLPEEGLKFMVYLQKENIIDESGMPKERFSAEFPKEGPSILRIQQVVRGDSAAYFCASHREAYEQYFGPGTRLTVT.